This TCR beta chain derives from a study of T cells in Graves' hyperthyroidism and ophthalmopathy. Points from the study as a whole: Most thyroid clonotypes that were expanded above 0.001 also turned up in blood.

Germline-derived CDR1 and CDR2 are MNHNY and SVGAGI (reference sequence). The CDR3 consists of 11 residues. V lost 2 bases to trimming and J lost 11 bases, with 9 bases between them. Ophthalmopathy cases scored 3 or more on the Clinical Activity Score and 4 or more on NOSPECS grade, with duration below 3 months. Each 10 ml fresh peripheral blood draw supplied the PBMCs. TCR beta CDR3 regions were amplified from RNA transcripts. TCR CDR3 regions were first amplified by RT-PCR with HTBI primers. Each CDR3 protein is one row after TCRdb ran MiXCR on the multiplex PCR reads. Altogether hundreds of thousands of distinct CDR3 sequences are present, about 20% being singletons, with the ten largest covering around two thirds. Regarding this clonotype: Its antigen is unknown.

V is TRBV6-6 and J is TRBJ1-1; D gene unclear. The receptor comes from a man aged 25 to 40 with Graves' ophthalmopathy. The sample consisted of blood. In DNA form, the CDR3 reads TGTGCCAGCAGTTACGGACCTGGGGCTTTCTTT. It yields the protein CASSYGPGAFF.